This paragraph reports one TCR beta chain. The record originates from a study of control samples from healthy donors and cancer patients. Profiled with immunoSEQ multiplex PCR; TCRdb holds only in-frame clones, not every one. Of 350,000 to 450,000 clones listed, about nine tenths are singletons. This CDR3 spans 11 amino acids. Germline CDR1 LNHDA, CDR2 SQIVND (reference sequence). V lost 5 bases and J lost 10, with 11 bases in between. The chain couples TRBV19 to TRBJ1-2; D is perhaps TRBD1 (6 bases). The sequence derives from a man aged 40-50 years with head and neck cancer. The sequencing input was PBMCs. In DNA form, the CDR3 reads TGTGCCAGTAGTTTGGGACACTACTACACCTTC. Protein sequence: CASSLGHYYTF.